What follows describes a single T cell receptor beta chain. This entry belongs to a study of blood T cell repertoires in COVID-19. In the study overall: Specimens from acute and convalescent COVID-19 originated in the United States, Italy and Spain. PBMCs, B-cell-depleted T cells, or T cells provided the cDNA or gDNA that made up the material.

This CDR3 has 13 residues. Trimming removed 4 bases at V and 2 bases at J, with 5 bases between. Germline loops: CDR1 SGHAT, CDR2 FQNNGV. Authors' methods: For nucleated cells, counts were estimated from reference gene primer amplification. Sequenced by immunoSEQ multiplex PCR; TCRdb stores in-frame clones only, minus some. That table is the source of V, J and clone size, and D and trimming were worked out from the DNA. The repertoire includes some 69,000 clones, almost 80% of them detected once, and 16% sits in the top ten. This clonotype was sampled from a man aged 55 to 70 with acute or convalescent COVID-19. The source material was peripheral blood. The chain couples TRBV11-2 to TRBJ2-2; D gene ambiguous. CDR3: CASSSTNTGELFF. The CDR3, as DNA: TGTGCCAGCAGCTCCACAAACACCGGGGAGCTGTTTTTT.